Each of the 27 T cell receptor beta chains below was sequenced from the same sample in a study of T cell responses to AZD1222 COVID-19 vaccine. Using immunoSEQ multiplex PCR, the repertoire was profiled, and TCRdb retains in-frame clones only, with some absent. Of approximately 140,000 clones in the sample, roughly 90% were seen once. The starting material was peripheral blood, obtained 28 days after the second AZD1222 dose. These receptors were obtained from an adult who received the AZD1222 COVID-19 vaccine.

V is TRBV6-5 and J is TRBJ1-4; tentatively, D is TRBD1 (5 bases). Germline CDR1 is MNHEY and CDR2 is SVGAGI. The CDR3 is 14 amino acids. V was shortened by 6 bases and J by 0 bases, with 8 bases between the two germline ends. For the CDR3, the DNA is TGTGCCAGCAGGCGACAGCCAACTAATGAAAAACTGTTTTTT. Translating gives CASRRQPTNEKLFF.

This chain joins TRBV4-2 and TRBJ1-4; D possibly corresponds to TRBD1 (5 bases). In germline, CDR1 is LGHNA, CDR2 YNFKEQ. Trimming stripped 3 bases from V and 0 bases from J, with 8 bases between. The CDR3 is 15 amino acids. The CDR3 DNA is TGTGCCAGCAGCCAGGGGACGGCAACTAATGAAAAACTGTTTTTT. Its protein is CASSQGTATNEKLFF.

This chain uses TRBV7-9 with TRBJ1-4, with D unclear. The CDR3 totals 13 residues. Germline CDR1 and CDR2: SEHNR and FQNEAQ (reference sequence). The ends were cut back, 0 bases at V and 7 bases at J, with 6 bases in the middle. As DNA, the CDR3 is TGTGCCAGCAGCTTAGCAGGGAGTGAAAAACTGTTTTTT. Amino acid sequence: CASSLAGSEKLFF.

The chain joins TRBV9 to TRBJ2-5; 8 bases are shared with TRBD2. The length of the CDR3 is 15 residues. The germline V gene has CDR1 SGDLS and CDR2 YYNGEE. V lost 0 bases to trimming and J lost 5 bases; unmatched junction nucleotides: 6. The CDR3 loop is CASSVGLAGLETQYF. The CDR3 bases are TGTGCCAGCAGCGTAGGTCTAGCGGGCCTTGAGACCCAGTACTTC.

The chain carries TRBV30 and TRBJ2-5; 8 bases agree with TRBD1. Germline V gene sequence: CDR1 GTSNPN, CDR2 SVGIG (reference sequence). The CDR3 has 15 residues. After removal of 3 bases from V and 5 bases from J, the junction contained 11 bases not matched to a gene. CDR3 residues: CAWRLGQGALETQYF. The CDR3 coding sequence is TGTGCCTGGAGGTTAGGCCAGGGGGCTCTGGAGACCCAGTACTTC.

The chain uses TRBV7-2 and TRBJ2-7; 7 bases fit TRBD2. CDR1 SGHTA and CDR2 FQGNSA come from the germline V gene. V trimming: 3 bases; J trimming: 2 bases; junction bases outside the gene matches: 4. This CDR3 is built from 14 residues. The CDR3 loop reads CASSLGGTTYEQYF. CDR3 nucleotides: TGTGCCAGCAGCTTGGGGGGGACGACCTACGAGCAGTACTTC.

There are a few counts of this clone. The chain couples TRBV27 to TRBJ2-7; the D is unclear. Trimming left V 3 bases short and J 0 bases short, with 6 bases between. The CDR3 extends over 13 amino acids. Germline V gene data show CDR1 as MNHEY and CDR2 as SMNVEV (reference sequence). Here the CDR3 DNA reads TGTGCCAGCAGTTTGTTGTTCTCCTACGAGCAGTACTTC. It encodes CASSLLFSYEQYF.

The rearrangement joins TRBV5-6 to TRBJ1-1; no clear D. Trimming left V 1 base short and J 3 bases short, with 16 bases between. This CDR3 is 16 amino acids long. Per germline, CDR1 SGHDT and CDR2 YYEEEE. CDR3 nucleotides: TGTGCCAGCAGCTTGCGTCTAACTACGAGGGACACTGAAGCTTTCTTT. Residues: CASSLRLTTRDTEAFF.

The gene calls are TRBV30 and TRBJ1-1; D possibly corresponds to TRBD1 (6 bases). V lost 3 bases, J lost 5 bases, and 16 bases lay in between. This CDR3 comprises 14 residues. Germline V lookup: CDR1 GTSNPN, CDR2 SVGIG (reference sequence). The CDR3 coding sequence is TGTGCCTGGAGCCTCGGGGGGCTCGGGACTGAAGCTTTCTTT. It translates to CAWSLGGLGTEAFF.

The chain has TRBV18 and TRBJ2-5; TRBD1 matches 9 bases. J was trimmed by 3 bases and V by 3 bases; bases with no gene match: 2. Per germline, CDR1 KGHSH and CDR2 LQKENI. The CDR3 loop spans 14 amino acids. The CDR3 here is CASSPGQGKETQYF. The DNA for the CDR3 is TGTGCCAGCTCACCGGGACAGGGAAAAGAGACCCAGTACTTC.

The chain recombines TRBV5-1 with TRBJ2-7; 11 bases agree with TRBD1. CDR3 length: 15 amino acids. Trimming removed 3 bases from V and 2 bases from J; junction bases left unmatched: 4. Germline-derived CDR1 and CDR2 are SGHRS and YFSETQ. The CDR3 loop reads CASSWGTGGTYEQYV. In DNA form, the CDR3 reads TGCGCCAGCAGCTGGGGGACAGGGGGAACCTACGAGCAGTACGTC.

The rearrangement uses TRBV28 and TRBJ1-5; no clear D. The CDR3 covers 12 residues. The V end was cut by 2 bases, the J end by 7 bases, with 6 bases between. Germline CDR1 is MDHEN and CDR2 is SYDVKM. DNA for the CDR3: TGTGCCAGCAGTTTACTGGAACAGCCCCAGCATTTT. It is translated as CASSLLEQPQHF. Complete variable domain (other parts from reference TRBV28 and TRBJ1-5): DVKVTQSSRYLVKRTGEKVFLECVQDMDHENMFWYRQDPGLGLRLIYFSYDVKMKEKGDIPEGYSVSREKKERFSLILESASTNQTSMYLCASSLLEQPQHFGDGTRLSIL.

In its sample, this clone was seen a few times. The chain joins TRBV28 to TRBJ1-1; 8 bases are shared with TRBD1. CDR1 is MDHEN, CDR2 SYDVKM, per germline. CDR3 length: 13 residues. The V and J ends lost 5 bases and 4 bases, in that order; junction bases with no gene match: 3. The chain's CDR3 is CASSETGGTEAFF. The CDR3 DNA is TGTGCCAGCAGTGAAACAGGGGGCACTGAAGCTTTCTTT.

V and J are TRBV30 and TRBJ1-2; D is uncertain. The germline V gene has CDR1 GTSNPN and CDR2 SVGIG (reference sequence). Trimming shortened V by 0 bases and J by 1 base, and 3 bases separated the two germline ends. The CDR3 has 12 residues. DNA for the CDR3: TGTGCCTGGAGTGTGCTTAACTATGGCTACACCTTC. Translated: CAWSVLNYGYTF.

This sequence joins TRBV4-3 and TRBJ2-3; 8 nucleotides align to TRBD2. Trimming took 0 bases from V and 6 from J; bases not matched to a gene: 8. The CDR3 is made up of 16 amino acids. Per the germline V gene, CDR1 is LGHNA and CDR2 is YSLEER. The CDR3 DNA sequence: TGCGCCAGCAGCCAAGATTGGGGACTAGTAGGCGATACGCAGTATTTT. Protein product: CASSQDWGLVGDTQYF.

This sequence joins TRBV21-1 and TRBJ1-3; the table's D call TRBD1 went unverified against the DNA. TRBV21-1 is classified as a pseudogene. The CDR3 has 22 amino acids. The CDR3 region has the DNA TGTGCCAGCAGCAAACAAGAATATCCGGGACACGGTTTTTCAGGGGATGGAAACACCATATATTTT. Its protein product is CASSKQEYPGHGFSGDGNTIYF.

A word on this clone: Other DNA sequences in this sample translate to the same CDR3. The chain uses TRBV6-5 and TRBJ1-2; D may be TRBD1 (6 bases). Trimming stripped 0 bases from V and 8 bases from J, with 7 bases between. From germline, CDR1 is MNHEY and CDR2 SVGAGI. This CDR3 is 12 amino acids long. DNA for the CDR3: TGTGCCAGCAGTTACTCCGGGGGCGGCTACACCTTC. Its translation: CASSYSGGGYTF.

V and J are TRBV19 and TRBJ1-3; TRBD1 matches 7 bases. The CDR3 covers 14 residues. Trimming removed 5 bases from V and 3 bases from J; junction bases left unmatched: 4. Looked up from germline, CDR1 is LNHDA and CDR2 is SQIVND (reference sequence). This CDR3 is CASSPGTDGNTIYF. The DNA of the CDR3 is TGTGCCAGTAGTCCCGGGACAGATGGAAACACCATATATTTT.

V is TRBV2 and J is TRBJ2-7; 7 bases map to TRBD2. This CDR3 has 15 amino acids. With 3 bases clipped from V and 3 bases from J, the junction kept 8 bases outside the gene matches. From germline, CDR1 is SNHLY and CDR2 FYNNEI. The CDR3 protein is CASSEGGTRGYEQYV. The CDR3 DNA sequence: TGTGCCAGCAGTGAGGGGGGGACGCGTGGCTACGAGCAGTACGTC.

This rearrangement joins TRBV5-5 to TRBJ2-2; weak D call: TRBD2 (5 bases). Trimming removed 2 bases from V and 2 bases from J, with 10 bases in between. This CDR3 has 15 amino acids. The germline V gene encodes CDR1 SGHKS and CDR2 YYEKEE (reference sequence). CDR3 in DNA: TGTGCCAGCAGCTTAAATCCGGGAAACACCGGGGAGCTGTTTTTT. It is translated as CASSLNPGNTGELFF.

The chain's CDR3 is CASSLDAGRGEKLFF. CDR3 bases: TGTGCCAGCAGCTTAGATGCAGGCCGAGGAGAAAAACTGTTTTTT. The chain joins TRBV7-2 to TRBJ1-4; D not resolved. Trimming cost V 1 base and J 8 bases, with 14 bases left between them. CDR3 size: 15 residues. Germline loops: CDR1 SGHTA, CDR2 FQGNSA.

The J gene is TRBJ1-1, the V gene TRBV18, with 7 nucleotides matching TRBD1. The germline V gene has CDR1 KGHSH and CDR2 LQKENI. J gave up 7 bases and V 3 bases, and 8 bases lay outside the gene matches. This CDR3 comprises 14 residues. CDR3 amino acids: CASSPTTGAFEAFF. The CDR3 nucleotides read TGTGCCAGCTCACCCACCACAGGGGCTTTTGAAGCTTTCTTT.

The chain employs TRBV10-1 and TRBJ1-1; D is ambiguous. The germline V gene encodes CDR1 WNHNN and CDR2 SYGVQD (reference sequence). Trimming shortened V by 4 bases and J by 0 bases, and 12 bases separated the two germline ends. This CDR3 is built from 15 residues. The CDR3 sequence is CASSANRMVNTEAFF. CDR3 in DNA: TGCGCCAGCAGTGCAAATCGGATGGTGAACACTGAAGCTTTCTTT.

V usage is TRBV5-1 and J usage is TRBJ2-1; TRBD2 agrees at 7 bases. Germline lookup yields CDR1 SGHRS and CDR2 YFSETQ. Trimming cost V 5 bases and J 0 bases; bases outside gene matches: 5. The CDR3 runs to 15 residues. DNA of the CDR3: TGCGCCAGCAGTACACTAGCGACCTCCTACAATGAGCAGTTCTTC. Protein sequence: CASSTLATSYNEQFF.

This clone was observed a handful of times. The chain employs TRBV7-9 and TRBJ1-1; 8 bases align to TRBD1. The CDR3 is 17 amino acids. Germline V CDR1 and CDR2: SEHNR, FQNEAQ (reference sequence). The V and J ends lost 0 bases and 11 bases, in that order; junction bases with no gene match: 17. The chain's CDR3 is CASSLAAGGVAANEAFF. For the CDR3, the DNA is TGTGCCAGCAGCTTAGCGGCAGGGGGCGTAGCGGCTAATGAGGCTTTCTTT.

The chain carries TRBV7-9 and TRBJ1-5; possible D gene TRBD1, 6 bases. The length of the CDR3 is 15 residues. CDR1 SEHNR and CDR2 FQNEAQ come from the germline V gene (reference sequence). The germline V and J ends were trimmed by 1 base and 5 bases, with 12 bases remaining between them. The CDR3 loop reads CASSLGGGSHQPQHF. DNA for the CDR3: TGTGCCAGCAGCTTAGGCGGGGGCTCCCATCAGCCCCAGCATTTT.

This chain uses TRBV5-1 with TRBJ2-2; 11 nucleotides agree with TRBD2. CDR3 length: 17 amino acids. The V gene end was trimmed by 7 bases and the J gene end by 0 bases; junction bases not matched to a gene: 8. Germline CDR1 is SGHRS and CDR2 is YFSETQ. The CDR3 is CASRGGLAASNTGELFF. In DNA, the CDR3 is TGCGCCAGCCGGGGGGGACTAGCGGCCTCGAACACCGGGGAGCTGTTTTTT.